This entry describes one T cell receptor (beta chain). Profiled with immunoSEQ multiplex PCR; TCRdb holds only in-frame clones, not every one. This sample has around 320,000 clones, with nearly 90% found just once. This entry is derived from a study of blood T cell repertoires in COVID-19. The CDR3 has 17 amino acids. V was shortened by 3 bases and J by 3 bases, with 18 bases between the two germline ends. Germline CDR1 and CDR2: MDHEN and SYDVKM. The sequence was collected from a woman between 18 and 30 years old with acute COVID-19. Sequencing was performed on PBMCs or T cells enriched from blood (not recorded which). The chain links TRBV28 to TRBJ1-5; a weak D match, TRBD1 (5 bases). CDR3 nucleotide sequence: TGTGCCAGCAGTTTCACCCCCCCGGGGGTCGACAATCAGCCCCAGCATTTT. This translates into CASSFTPPGVDNQPQHF.